Following are 30 T cell receptor beta chains from one sample sequenced in a study of T cell responses to AZD1222 COVID-19 vaccine (dated by TCRdb to the early 2020s). The meaning of the sample's time point label: about 28 days (+/-7) after the second vaccine dose. Library generation was performed with the immunoSEQ multiplex PCR assay. Here the immuneACCESS table is served through TCRdb, limited to in-frame sequences with V and J called. Missing clones are a known gap in these copies; in checked studies unresolved V genes cover under half, and the rest lacks a known reason. The sample profile shows roughly 170,000 clones; 85% to 95% of them were found once. The ten largest make up 1.5% to 2% of the sample. The source material was peripheral blood, sampled 28 days after the second AZD1222 dose. The receptors were gathered from an adult who received the AZD1222 COVID-19 vaccine.

The chain links TRBV27 to TRBJ1-2; 9 bases match TRBD1. Germline V CDR1 and CDR2: MNHEY, SMNVEV (reference sequence). V was clipped by 5 bases and J by 5 bases; unmatched bases: 6. CDR3 size: 14 residues. The CDR3 sequence: CASSPRQGEYGYTF. The DNA for the CDR3 is TGTGCCAGCAGTCCCCGACAGGGGGAGTATGGCTACACCTTC.

The chain carries TRBV10-3 and TRBJ2-7; D possibly corresponds to TRBD1 (6 bases). V shed 6 bases and J shed 1 base, with 13 bases lying between them. The CDR3 is 14 residues long. Germline CDR1 is ENHRY and CDR2 is SYGVKD. The CDR3 region has the DNA TGTGCCATCAGGAGGGACATTTCATCCTACGAGCAGTACTTC. Its protein product is CAIRRDISSYEQYF.

This sequence joins TRBV28 and TRBJ2-1, with 7 positions matching TRBD2. CDR3 length equals 19 residues. Germline trimming cut 1 base from V and 4 bases from J; bases unmatched to any gene: 16. Germline CDR1 and CDR2: MDHEN and SYDVKM. The CDR3 is CASSLYAPGLRGSYNEQFF. For the CDR3, the DNA is TGTGCCAGCAGTTTATATGCCCCTGGGTTGCGCGGGAGTTACAATGAGCAGTTCTTC.

The CDR3 nucleotides are TGCGCCAGCAGCTGGCAGGGGTCAACTAATGAAAAACTGTTTTTT. This codes for CASSWQGSTNEKLFF. The gene calls are TRBV5-1 and TRBJ1-4; D is perhaps TRBD1 (6 bases). V shed 3 bases and J shed 0 bases, with 9 bases lying between them. CDR3 length: 15 residues. Per germline, CDR1 SGHRS and CDR2 YFSETQ.

The V and J genes are TRBV23-1 and TRBJ2-3; maybe TRBD2 (6 bases). TRBV23-1 is known as an ORF, though its function is uncertain. The CDR3 consists of 15 residues. V dropped 3 bases and J dropped 3 bases, with 13 bases sitting between them. Here the CDR3 DNA reads TGCGCCAGCAGTCACTGGGCAGGGAGGACAGATACGCAGTATTTT. Residues: CASSHWAGRTDTQYF.

Regarding this clone: Other DNA sequences from this sample encode an identical CDR3 as well. The chain is built from TRBV2 and TRBJ1-5, with unresolved D. Germline loops: CDR1 SNHLY, CDR2 FYNNEI. V dropped 4 bases and J dropped 2 bases, with 3 bases sitting between them. The CDR3 has 12 amino acids. Here the CDR3 reads CASSGGNQPQHF. CDR3 in DNA: TGTGCCAGCAGTGGGGGCAATCAGCCCCAGCATTTT.

In DNA form, the CDR3 reads TGTGCCAGCTCACCAACCGGGAACGACTATGGCTACACCTTC. It encodes CASSPTGNDYGYTF. This chain joins TRBV18 and TRBJ1-2; D call uncertain. The CDR3 consists of 14 residues. The germline V gene encodes CDR1 KGHSH and CDR2 LQKENI. Trimming removed 2 bases at V and 3 bases at J, with 10 bases between.

The CDR3 sequence is CASSVQGGETQYF. DNA of the CDR3: TGTGCCAGCAGCGTACAGGGGGGGGAGACCCAGTACTTC. The chain carries TRBV11-3 and TRBJ2-5, with a possible D match to TRBD1 (8 bases). The germline V and J ends were trimmed by 5 bases and 5 bases, with 12 bases remaining between them. Germline-derived CDR1 and CDR2 are SGHNT and YENEEA. The length of the CDR3 is 13 residues.

CDR3 bases: TGTGCCAGTACCCACCTCGACAGGTCTAGCAATCAGCCCCAGCATTTT. It codes for CASTHLDRSSNQPQHF. The chain uses TRBV19 and TRBJ1-5; weak D call: TRBD1 (6 bases). The CDR3 runs 16 residues. V was cut by 7 bases and J by 0 bases, with 16 bases left in between. CDR1 and CDR2 from the germline V gene are LNHDA and SQIVND (reference sequence).

The CDR3 here is CASSENRDGNEQFF. The CDR3 nucleotides are TGTGCCAGCAGTGAAAACCGGGACGGCAATGAGCAGTTCTTC. The rearrangement joins TRBV2 to TRBJ2-1; D assignment may be TRBD1 or TRBD2 (5 bases each). The CDR3 is 14 residues long. From germline, CDR1 is SNHLY and CDR2 FYNNEI. V was shortened by 2 bases and J by 6 bases, with 11 bases between the two germline ends.

As concerns this clone: The same CDR3 arises from other DNA sequences in this sample as well. This chain connects TRBV10-2 to TRBJ1-2, with unresolved D. The CDR3 sequence is 14 residues long. Germline CDR1 and CDR2: WSHSY and SAAADI. Trimming stripped 0 bases from V and 1 base from J, with 6 bases between. CDR3 residues: CASSESGSNYGYTF. The DNA of the CDR3 is TGCGCCAGCAGTGAGTCTGGCAGTAACTATGGCTACACCTTC.

The chain combines TRBV2 with TRBJ1-6; a possible D gene is TRBD1 (6 bases). This CDR3 has 14 amino acids. V was shortened by 8 bases and J by 7 bases, with 15 bases between the two germline ends. Germline-derived CDR1 and CDR2 are SNHLY and FYNNEI. The CDR3 here is CASLIRTENSPLHF. As DNA, the CDR3 is TGTGCCAGCCTGATCAGGACAGAAAATTCACCCCTCCACTTT.

The chain joins TRBV4-3 to TRBJ2-7, with D possibly called TRBD1 or TRBD2 (6 bases each). Germline V gives CDR1 LGHNA, CDR2 YSLEER. The CDR3 length is 15 residues. V dropped 1 base and J dropped 2 bases, with 12 bases sitting between them. Here the CDR3 reads CASSQGGAGPYEQYF. CDR3 DNA: TGCGCCAGCAGCCAAGGGGGGGCGGGACCCTACGAGCAGTACTTC.

In its sample, this clone was seen once. V is TRBV19 and J is TRBJ2-3, with 8 positions matching TRBD1. CDR3 length equals 15 residues. The germline V gene encodes CDR1 LNHDA and CDR2 SQIVND (reference sequence). Losses at the gene ends were 6 bases for V and 0 bases for J; bases not matched to a gene: 5. The CDR3, as DNA: TGTGCCAGTAGCAACAGGGGGTACAGCACAGATACGCAGTATTTT. It codes for CASSNRGYSTDTQYF.

CDR3: CASGRDYSGNTIYF. The CDR3 DNA reads as TGTGCCAGCGGAAGGGACTACTCTGGAAACACCATATATTTT. The genes are TRBV18 and TRBJ1-3; D is perhaps TRBD1 (5 bases). Germline-derived CDR1 and CDR2 are KGHSH and LQKENI. CDR3 length equals 14 residues. The ends were cut back, 8 bases at V and 0 bases at J, with 11 bases in the middle. The whole variable domain, filled in from reference TRBV18 and TRBJ1-3, reads NAGVMQNPRHLVRRRGQEARLRCSPMKGHSHVYWYRQLPEEGLKFMVYLQKENIIDESGMPKERFSAEFPKEGPSILRIQQVVRGDSAAYFCASGRDYSGNTIYFGEGSWLTVV.

The V call is TRBV3-1 (or the pseudogene TRBV3-2), the J call TRBJ1-4; D is ambiguous. The germline V and J ends were trimmed by 1 base and 1 base, with 10 bases remaining between them. This CDR3 comprises 16 residues. Germline-derived CDR1 and CDR2 are LGHDT and YNNKEL (reference sequence). The CDR3 loop reads CASSQGNLLTNEKLFF. The CDR3 DNA sequence: TGTGCCAGCAGCCAAGGAAACTTGCTAACTAATGAAAAACTGTTTTTT.

CDR3 DNA: TGTGCCAGCAGTCCCTCCAGCGGGGTTTTTGGTGGCTACACCTTC. Translating it yields CASSPSSGVFGGYTF. This rearrangement joins TRBV6-5 to TRBJ1-2; the D is unclear. The CDR3 is 15 amino acids. Trimming stripped 5 bases from V and 7 bases from J, with 20 bases between. The germline gives CDR1 MNHEY, CDR2 SVGAGI.

J is TRBJ1-2 and V is TRBV28; 9 bases line up with TRBD1. V shed 8 bases, J shed 8 bases, and the junction held 15 bases outside the gene matches. CDR3 length equals 15 residues. The germline V gene has CDR1 MDHEN and CDR2 SYDVKM. This CDR3 reads CASATPSGTGRGYTF. The CDR3 DNA reads TGTGCCAGCGCAACGCCCTCCGGGACAGGGAGGGGCTACACCTTC.

The V call is TRBV3-1 (or the pseudogene TRBV3-2), the J call TRBJ1-1; D remains ambiguous. This CDR3 is 14 amino acids long. Germline V gene lookup returns CDR1 LGHDT and CDR2 YNNKEL (reference sequence). Trimming stripped 1 base from V and 1 base from J, with 7 bases between. The CDR3 is CASSQGWENTEAFF. For the CDR3, the DNA is TGTGCCAGCAGCCAAGGGTGGGAGAACACTGAAGCTTTCTTT.

This clone appeared a few times. This sample also contains other DNA sequences that code for the same CDR3. The V gene is TRBV5-4, the J gene TRBJ1-1, with D uncertain. With 3 bases removed from V and 1 base from J, the gap between germline ends came to 4 bases. CDR1 is SGHNT, CDR2 YYREEE, per germline (reference sequence). CDR3 size: 12 residues. CDR3 in DNA: TGTGCCAGCAGCTCACAGAACACTGAAGCTTTCTTT. Its protein is CASSSQNTEAFF.

CDR3 sequence: CASSLQGGEQYF. The DNA for the CDR3 is TGTGCCAGCAGTTTACAGGGGGGGGAGCAGTACTTC. V usage is TRBV27 and J usage is TRBJ2-7, with D perhaps assigned TRBD1 or TRBD2 (7 bases each). The V end was cut by 2 bases, the J end by 7 bases, with 9 bases between. The CDR3 runs 12 residues. Germline V gene lookup returns CDR1 MNHEY and CDR2 SMNVEV (reference sequence).

The sample holds a few counts of this clone. The rearrangement links TRBV4-1 to TRBJ1-2; D not resolved. This CDR3 comprises 11 residues. Deletions cut 4 bases from V and 7 bases from J, with 7 bases between. The germline CDR1 and CDR2 sequences are MGHRA and YSYEKL. Here the CDR3 DNA reads TGCGCCAGCAGCCCGGGGTTTGGCTACACCTTC. It codes for CASSPGFGYTF.

The chain has TRBV5-4 and TRBJ1-5, with D tentatively TRBD1 (5 bases). The CDR3 has 13 residues. V gave up 2 bases and J gave up 5 bases, with 8 bases separating them. The germline CDR1 and CDR2 sequences are SGHNT and YYREEE (reference sequence). The CDR3 bases are TGTGCCAGCAGCTTTGGAGGGGATCAGCCCCAGCATTTT. This gives the protein CASSFGGDQPQHF. Using reference TRBV5-4 and TRBJ1-5 for the parts outside the CDR3, the full variable domain is ETGVTQSPTHLIKTRGQQVTLRCSSQSGHNTVSWYQQALGQGPQFIFQYYREEENGRGNFPPRFSGLQFPNYSSELNVNALELDDSALYLCASSFGGDQPQHFGDGTRLSIL.

The chain employs TRBV19 and TRBJ1-5; the D is unclear. Germline V gene data show CDR1 as LNHDA and CDR2 as SQIVND (reference sequence). The CDR3 has 14 residues. V lost 5 bases to trimming and J lost 5 bases, with 13 bases between them. The CDR3 DNA reads TGTGCCAGTAGTCCCTCGGGGAGAGATCAGCCCCAGCATTTT. It specifies CASSPSGRDQPQHF.

The chain employs TRBV5-1 and TRBJ1-4, with TRBD1 identical over 8 bases. V lost 3 bases and J lost 3; bases outside the gene matches: 4. The CDR3 totals 15 residues. Germline V gives CDR1 SGHRS, CDR2 YFSETQ. The CDR3 DNA sequence: TGCGCCAGCAGCTCGACAGGGGAGGCTAATGAAAAACTGTTTTTT. It translates to CASSSTGEANEKLFF.

The rearrangement joins TRBV6-5 to TRBJ2-5; D is perhaps TRBD2 (7 bases). This CDR3 is built from 14 residues. Germline assignment: CDR1 MNHEY and CDR2 SVGAGI. Trimming cost V 6 bases and J 5 bases, with 16 bases left between them. The CDR3 is CASRAPGGRETQYF. CDR3 bases: TGTGCCAGCAGAGCCCCGGGGGGCCGGGAGACCCAGTACTTC.

The rearrangement uses TRBV7-2 and TRBJ2-2; D ambiguous. The germline CDR1 and CDR2 sequences are SGHTA and FQGNSA. V shed 4 bases and J shed 4 bases, with 10 bases lying between them. The CDR3 is made up of 14 amino acids. CDR3 DNA: TGTGCCAGCAGCTCTCGGGCGCTCACCGGGGAGCTGTTTTTT. Its protein is CASSSRALTGELFF.

This clone appeared a few times. The V and J genes are TRBV19 and TRBJ2-1; D remains ambiguous. In germline, CDR1 is LNHDA, CDR2 SQIVND (reference sequence). V was shortened by 1 base and J by 5 bases, with 6 bases between the two germline ends. The CDR3 has 13 amino acids. CDR3 in amino acids: CASSIASNNEQFF. The CDR3 DNA sequence: TGTGCCAGTAGTATAGCCTCGAACAATGAGCAGTTCTTC.

The J gene is TRBJ1-2, the V gene TRBV11-3; D unresolved. V was trimmed by 0 bases and J by 8 bases, leaving 7 bases between them. This CDR3 region has 12 residues. Germline-derived CDR1 and CDR2 are SGHNT and YENEEA. The CDR3 DNA follows: TGTGCCAGCAGCTTAGATCTAAAGGGCTACACCTTC. This encodes CASSLDLKGYTF.

The chain recombines TRBV7-3 with TRBJ2-1; D perhaps matches TRBD1 (5 bases). Trimming removed 5 bases at V and 0 bases at J, with 11 bases between. This CDR3 region has 15 residues. The germline V gene has CDR1 SGHTA and CDR2 FQGTGA. CDR3 nucleotide sequence: TGTGCCAGCAGCATTCAGGGTTTCTCCTACAATGAGCAGTTCTTC. Protein product: CASSIQGFSYNEQFF.